This record looks at one TCR beta chain sequence and its context. As yet, its antigen is unknown. Autoimmune disease history or systemic immunosuppression was exclusionary. The source of the sample is a study of OX40 agonist ivuxolimab in advanced cancers. Turning to the study itself: Patients in dose escalation had liver, melanoma, kidney or head and neck cancers.

Study-wide findings and caveats: Some patients without response likewise showed low normalized clonal expansion. Clonal expansion in partial responders at 0.1-3.0 mg/kg ranked among the lowest.

Clones were sequenced by immunoSEQ multiplex PCR, and TCRdb holds only the in-frame ones, with some missing. Of about 150,000 clones in the sample, approximately 94% were seen once. This material consisted of CD4+ or CD8+ T cells sorted from blood, taken in a trial of the OX40 agonist ivuxolimab. This sequence originates from an adult with an advanced solid tumor such as melanoma, head and neck, liver or kidney cancer.

The CDR3 region is CASSEPHSGELFF. CDR3 coding DNA: TGTGCCAGCAGTGAACCCCACAGCGGGGAGCTGTTTTTT. The chain carries TRBV25-1 and TRBJ2-2; no definite D call. Germline-derived CDR1 and CDR2 are MGHDK and SYGVNS. The CDR3 extends over 13 amino acids. V lost 2 bases and J 7 bases, leaving 8 bases between the germline ends.